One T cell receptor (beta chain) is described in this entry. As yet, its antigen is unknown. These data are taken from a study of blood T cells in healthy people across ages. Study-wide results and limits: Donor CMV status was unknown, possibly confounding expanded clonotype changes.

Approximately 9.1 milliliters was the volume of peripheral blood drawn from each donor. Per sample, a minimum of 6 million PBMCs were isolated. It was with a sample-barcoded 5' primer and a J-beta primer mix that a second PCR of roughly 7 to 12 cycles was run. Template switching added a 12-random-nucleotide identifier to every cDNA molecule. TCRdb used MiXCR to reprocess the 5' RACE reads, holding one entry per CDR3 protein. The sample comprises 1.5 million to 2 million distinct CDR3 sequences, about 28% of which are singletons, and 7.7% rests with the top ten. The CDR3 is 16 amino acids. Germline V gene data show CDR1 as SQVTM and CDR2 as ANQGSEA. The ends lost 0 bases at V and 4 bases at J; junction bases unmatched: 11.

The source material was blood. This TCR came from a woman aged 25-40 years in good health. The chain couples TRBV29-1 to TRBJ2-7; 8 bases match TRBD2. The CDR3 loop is CSVEDTSGSSVYEQYF. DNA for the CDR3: TGCAGCGTTGAAGATACCAGCGGGAGTTCGGTATACGAGCAGTACTTC.